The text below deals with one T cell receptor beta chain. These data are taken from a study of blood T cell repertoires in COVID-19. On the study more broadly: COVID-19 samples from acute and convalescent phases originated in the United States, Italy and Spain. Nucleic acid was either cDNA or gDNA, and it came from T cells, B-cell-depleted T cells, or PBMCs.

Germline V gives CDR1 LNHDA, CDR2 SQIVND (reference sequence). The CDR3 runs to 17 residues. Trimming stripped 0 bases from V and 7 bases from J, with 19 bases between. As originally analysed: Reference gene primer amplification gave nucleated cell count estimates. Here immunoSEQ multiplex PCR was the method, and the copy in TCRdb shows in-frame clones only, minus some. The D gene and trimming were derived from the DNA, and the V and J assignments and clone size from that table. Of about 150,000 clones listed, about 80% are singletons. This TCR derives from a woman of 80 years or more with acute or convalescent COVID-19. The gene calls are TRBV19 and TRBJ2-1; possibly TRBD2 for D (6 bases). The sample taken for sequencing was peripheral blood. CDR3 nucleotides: TGTGCCAGTAGTATAGATCTGTCGGGAGCCGGAGGTAATGAGCAGTTCTTC. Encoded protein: CASSIDLSGAGGNEQFF.